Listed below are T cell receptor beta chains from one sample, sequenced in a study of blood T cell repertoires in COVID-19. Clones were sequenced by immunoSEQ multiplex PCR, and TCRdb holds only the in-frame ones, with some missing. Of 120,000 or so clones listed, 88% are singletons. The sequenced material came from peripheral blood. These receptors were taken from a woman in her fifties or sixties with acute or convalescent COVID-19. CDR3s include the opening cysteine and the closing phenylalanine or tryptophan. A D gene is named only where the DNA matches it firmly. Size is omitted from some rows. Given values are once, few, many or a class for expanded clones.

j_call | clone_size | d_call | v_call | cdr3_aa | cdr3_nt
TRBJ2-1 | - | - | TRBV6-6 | CASTLHGDISYNEQFF | TGTGCCAGCACCCTTCACGGGGACATTTCCTACAATGAGCAGTTCTTC
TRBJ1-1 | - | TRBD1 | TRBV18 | CASSPQLQGAMNTEAFF | TGTGCCAGCTCACCACAACTACAGGGGGCTATGAACACTGAAGCTTTCTTT
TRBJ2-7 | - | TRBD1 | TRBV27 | CASSLTVLGQGVYEQYF | TGTGCCAGCAGTTTAACCGTACTGGGACAGGGGGTCTACGAGCAGTACTTC
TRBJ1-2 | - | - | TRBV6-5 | CASSYSRQSSNYTF | TGTGCCAGCAGTTACTCGAGGCAGAGCTCCAACTACACCTTC
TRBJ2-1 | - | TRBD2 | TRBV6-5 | CASVSGSNEQFF | TGTGCCAGCGTTAGCGGGAGCAATGAGCAGTTCTTC
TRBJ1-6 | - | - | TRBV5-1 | CASSLTADLNSPLHF | TGCGCCAGCAGCTTGACGGCGGACTTGAATTCACCCCTCCACTTT
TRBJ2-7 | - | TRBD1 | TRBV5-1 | CASSLATGGEQYF | TGCGCCAGCAGCTTGGCAACAGGGGGAGAGCAGTACTTC
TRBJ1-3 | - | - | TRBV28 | CASSTPGGLNTIYF | TGTGCCAGCAGCACCCCGGGGGGTCTCAACACCATATATTTT
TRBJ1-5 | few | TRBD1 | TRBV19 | CASSKKTGASNQPQHF | TGTGCCAGTAGTAAGAAAACAGGGGCAAGCAATCAGCCCCAGCATTTT
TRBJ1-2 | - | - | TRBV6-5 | CASSYSTGGLVGYTF | TGTGCCAGCAGTTACTCGACAGGTGGGCTTGTTGGCTACACCTTC
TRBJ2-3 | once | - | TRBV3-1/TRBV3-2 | CASSQDISTDTQYF | TGTGCCAGCAGCCAAGACATCAGCACAGATACGCAGTATTTT
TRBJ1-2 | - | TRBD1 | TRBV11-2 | CASSLVPQGASEGYTF | TGTGCCAGCAGCTTAGTCCCACAGGGGGCGTCGGAGGGCTACACCTTC
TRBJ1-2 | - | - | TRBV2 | CASSERGGGNLGYTF | TGTGCCAGCAGTGAACGGGGAGGGGGAAACCTTGGCTACACCTTC
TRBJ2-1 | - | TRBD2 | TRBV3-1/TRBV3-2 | CASSILAGARNEQFF | TGTGCCAGCTCAATACTAGCGGGAGCTCGAAATGAGCAGTTCTTC
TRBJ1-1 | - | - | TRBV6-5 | CATQGRMNTEAFF | TGTGCCACTCAGGGCCGCATGAACACTGAAGCTTTCTTT
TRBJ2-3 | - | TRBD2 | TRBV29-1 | CSVEWGLAESTDTQYF | TGCAGCGTTGAATGGGGACTAGCGGAAAGCACAGATACGCAGTATTTT
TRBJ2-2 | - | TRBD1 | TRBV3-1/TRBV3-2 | CASSDRQGVTGELFF | TGTGCCAGCAGCGACAGACAGGGAGTCACCGGGGAGCTGTTTTTT
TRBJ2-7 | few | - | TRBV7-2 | CASTPMGAPSYEQYF | TGTGCCAGCACCCCTATGGGGGCCCCCTCCTACGAGCAGTACTTC
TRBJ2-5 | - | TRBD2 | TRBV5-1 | CASSLGPSGRLETQYF | TGCGCCAGCAGCTTGGGCCCTAGCGGGAGGCTAGAGACCCAGTACTTC
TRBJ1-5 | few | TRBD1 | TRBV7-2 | CASSLGGDRRNQPQHF | TGTGCCAGCAGCTTAGGGGGGGACAGAAGGAATCAGCCCCAGCATTTT
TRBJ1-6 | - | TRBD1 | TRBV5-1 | CASSLGDREYSPLHF | TGCGCCAGCAGCTTGGGAGACAGGGAGTACTCACCCCTCCACTTT
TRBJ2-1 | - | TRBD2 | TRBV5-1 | CASSLGMLAGADEQFF | TGCGCCAGCAGCTTGGGAATGCTAGCGGGAGCCGATGAGCAGTTCTTC
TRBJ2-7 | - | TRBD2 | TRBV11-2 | CASSFGIAGGSLDEQYF | TGTGCCAGCAGCTTCGGTATAGCGGGAGGATCTCTCGACGAGCAGTACTTC
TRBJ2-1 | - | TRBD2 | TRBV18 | CASSPGLAGGYNEQFF | TGTGCCAGCTCGCCGGGACTAGCGGGAGGCTACAATGAGCAGTTCTTC
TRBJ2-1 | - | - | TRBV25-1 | CASSEFGTGSRDNEQFF | TGTGCCAGCAGTGAATTTGGAACAGGGAGCCGGGACAATGAGCAGTTCTTC
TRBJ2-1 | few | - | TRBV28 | CASRSTMTDSFF | TGTGCCAGCAGATCCACGATGACCGACTCGTTCTTC
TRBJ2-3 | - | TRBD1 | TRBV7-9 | CASSFDRGTDTQYF | TGTGCCAGCAGCTTCGACAGGGGCACAGATACGCAGTATTTT
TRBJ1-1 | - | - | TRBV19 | CASSIPPWGGLNPNTEAFF | TGTGCCAGTAGTATCCCGCCCTGGGGAGGGTTAAACCCGAACACTGAAGCTTTCTTT
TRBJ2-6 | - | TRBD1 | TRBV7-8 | CASSSRLRTGTISGANVLTF | TGTGCCAGCAGCTCAAGGCTAAGGACAGGTACAATCTCTGGGGCCAACGTCCTGACTTTC
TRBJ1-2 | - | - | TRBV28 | CASSPQGRGYTF | TGTGCCAGCAGTCCACAGGGCCGGGGCTACACCTTC
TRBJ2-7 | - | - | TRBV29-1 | CSAARSYEQYF | TGCAGCGCCGCGCGGTCCTACGAGCAGTACTTC
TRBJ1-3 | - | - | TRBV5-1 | CASSLDGASGNTIYF | TGCGCCAGCAGCTTGGACGGAGCCTCTGGAAACACCATATATTTT